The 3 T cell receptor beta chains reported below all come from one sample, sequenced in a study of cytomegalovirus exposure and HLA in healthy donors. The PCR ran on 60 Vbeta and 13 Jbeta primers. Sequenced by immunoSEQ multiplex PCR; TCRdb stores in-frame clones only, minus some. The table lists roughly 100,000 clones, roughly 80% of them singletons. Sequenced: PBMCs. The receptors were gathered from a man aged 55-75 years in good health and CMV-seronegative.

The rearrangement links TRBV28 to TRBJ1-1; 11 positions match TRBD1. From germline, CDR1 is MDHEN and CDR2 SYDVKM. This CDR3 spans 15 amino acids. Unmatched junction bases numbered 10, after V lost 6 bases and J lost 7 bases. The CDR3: CASRGQGVLLYEAFF. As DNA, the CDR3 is TGTGCCAGCAGGGGACAGGGGGTCCTTTTGTATGAAGCTTTCTTT. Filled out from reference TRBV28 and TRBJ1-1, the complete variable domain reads DVKVTQSSRYLVKRTGEKVFLECVQDMDHENMFWYRQDPGLGLRLIYFSYDVKMKEKGDIPEGYSVSREKKERFSLILESASTNQTSMYLCASRGQGVLLYEAFFGQGTRLTVV.

CDR3 nucleotides: TGTGCCAGCAGCTTCACAGGGGGCACTGAAGCTTTCTTT. Translating it yields CASSFTGGTEAFF. The genes are TRBV7-3 and TRBJ1-1, with 8 bases identical to TRBD1. Germline lookup yields CDR1 SGHTA and CDR2 FQGTGA. J was trimmed by 4 bases and V by 3 bases; bases with no gene match: 1. The CDR3 is made up of 13 amino acids.

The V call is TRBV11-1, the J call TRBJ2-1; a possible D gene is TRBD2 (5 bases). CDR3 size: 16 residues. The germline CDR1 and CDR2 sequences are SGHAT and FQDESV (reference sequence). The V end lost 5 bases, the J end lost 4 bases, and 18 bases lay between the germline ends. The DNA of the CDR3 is TGTGCCAGCAGCCTCCGGGGTCGGGCCGATTACAATGAGCAGTTCTTC. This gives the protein CASSLRGRADYNEQFF.